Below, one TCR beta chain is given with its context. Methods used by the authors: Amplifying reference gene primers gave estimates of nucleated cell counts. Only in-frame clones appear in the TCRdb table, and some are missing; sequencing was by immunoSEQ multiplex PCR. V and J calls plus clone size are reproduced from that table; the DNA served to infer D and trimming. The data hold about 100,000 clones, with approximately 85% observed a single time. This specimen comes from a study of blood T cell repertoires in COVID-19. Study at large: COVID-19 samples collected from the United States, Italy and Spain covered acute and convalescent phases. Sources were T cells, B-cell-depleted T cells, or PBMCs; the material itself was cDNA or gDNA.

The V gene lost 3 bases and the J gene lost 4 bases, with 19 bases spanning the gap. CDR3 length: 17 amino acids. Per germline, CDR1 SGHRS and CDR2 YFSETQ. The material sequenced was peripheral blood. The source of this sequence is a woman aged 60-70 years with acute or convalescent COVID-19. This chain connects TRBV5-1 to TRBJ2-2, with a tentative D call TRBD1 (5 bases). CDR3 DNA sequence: TGCGCCAGCAGCTATACCCACAGGTCCCCGCGCACCGGGGAGCTGTTTTTT. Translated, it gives CASSYTHRSPRTGELFF.